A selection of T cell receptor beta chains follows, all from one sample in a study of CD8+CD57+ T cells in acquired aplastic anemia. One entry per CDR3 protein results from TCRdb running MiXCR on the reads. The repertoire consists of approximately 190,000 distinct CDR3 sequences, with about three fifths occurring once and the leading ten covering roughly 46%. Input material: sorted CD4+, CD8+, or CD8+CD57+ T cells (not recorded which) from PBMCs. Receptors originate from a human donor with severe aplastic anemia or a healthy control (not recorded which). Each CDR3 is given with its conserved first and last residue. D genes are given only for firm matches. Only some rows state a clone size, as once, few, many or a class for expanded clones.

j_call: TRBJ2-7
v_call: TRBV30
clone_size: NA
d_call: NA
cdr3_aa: CAWDGSPYEQYF
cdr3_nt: TGTGCCTGGGACGGGTCCCCCTACGAGCAGTACTTC

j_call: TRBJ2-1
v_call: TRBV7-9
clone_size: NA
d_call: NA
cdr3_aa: CASSRETGGGNEQFF
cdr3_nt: TGTGCCAGCAGCAGAGAGACTGGAGGGGGCAATGAGCAGTTCTTC

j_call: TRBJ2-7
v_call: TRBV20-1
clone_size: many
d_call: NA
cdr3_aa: CSARGSSYEQYF
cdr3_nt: TGCAGTGCCAGGGGAAGCTCCTACGAGCAGTACTTC

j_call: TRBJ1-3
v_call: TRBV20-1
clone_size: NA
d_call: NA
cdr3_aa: CSARDLRGNTIYF
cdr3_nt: TGCAGTGCTAGAGACTTACGTGGAAACACCATATATTTT

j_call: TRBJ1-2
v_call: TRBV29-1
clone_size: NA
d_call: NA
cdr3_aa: CSVEVSSFNYGYTF
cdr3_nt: TGCAGCGTTGAAGTATCCAGCTTTAACTATGGCTACACCTTC

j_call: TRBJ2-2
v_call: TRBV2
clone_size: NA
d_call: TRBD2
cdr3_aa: CASSEALAGGRELFF
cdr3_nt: TGTGCCAGCAGTGAAGCGCTAGCGGGGGGCCGGGAGCTGTTTTTT

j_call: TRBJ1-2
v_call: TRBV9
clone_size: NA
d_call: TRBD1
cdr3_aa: CASSLEGTGGVYGYTF
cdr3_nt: TGTGCCAGCAGCCTGGAGGGGACAGGGGGCGTTTATGGCTACACCTTC

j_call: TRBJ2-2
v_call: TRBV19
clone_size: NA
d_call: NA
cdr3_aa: CASARTENTGELFF
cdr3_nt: TGTGCCAGTGCGAGGACAGAGAACACCGGGGAGCTGTTTTTT

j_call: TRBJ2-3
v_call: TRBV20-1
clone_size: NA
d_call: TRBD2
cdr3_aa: CSALIPGLAALFTDTQYF
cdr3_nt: TGCAGTGCGTTGATACCGGGACTAGCGGCACTCTTCACAGATACGCAGTATTTT

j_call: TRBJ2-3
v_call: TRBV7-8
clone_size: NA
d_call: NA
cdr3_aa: CASLKGRGRGDTQYF
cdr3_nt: TGTGCCAGCCTAAAGGGGCGGGGGCGTGGAGATACGCAGTATTTT

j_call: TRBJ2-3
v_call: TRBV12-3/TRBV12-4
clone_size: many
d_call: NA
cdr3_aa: CASSPRRATTDTQYF
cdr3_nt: TGTGCCAGCAGTCCCAGGCGGGCGACCACAGATACGCAGTATTTT

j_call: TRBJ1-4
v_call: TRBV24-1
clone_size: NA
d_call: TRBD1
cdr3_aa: CATSDPTTGPDEKLFF
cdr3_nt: TGTGCCACCAGTGATCCGACGACAGGGCCGGATGAAAAACTGTTTTTT